This is a list of T cell receptor beta chains from one sample in a study of cytomegalovirus exposure and HLA in healthy donors. Clones were sequenced by immunoSEQ multiplex PCR, and TCRdb holds only the in-frame ones, with some missing. This repertoire includes some 84,000 clones. Sequences were obtained from PBMCs. The receptors here all came from a man in his fifties or sixties in good health and CMV-seronegative. Each CDR3 is given with its conserved first and last residue. The order of the fields is V gene, J gene, D gene, CDR3 protein, CDR3 DNA. A D gene is named only where the DNA matches it firmly.

v_call: TRBV5-1; j_call: TRBJ2-1; d_call: -; cdr3_aa: CASSLTDPTYNEQFF; cdr3_nt: TGCGCCAGCAGCTTGACAGACCCCACTTACAATGAGCAGTTCTTC
v_call: TRBV30; j_call: TRBJ1-6; d_call: -; cdr3_aa: CAWSVLLTGLNSPLHF; cdr3_nt: TGTGCCTGGAGTGTACTTCTGACAGGTTTAAATTCACCCCTCCACTTT
v_call: TRBV5-1; j_call: TRBJ2-7; d_call: -; cdr3_aa: CASSNGGTGSYEQYF; cdr3_nt: TGCGCCAGCAGCAACGGGGGTACCGGCTCCTACGAGCAGTACTTC
v_call: TRBV4-1; j_call: TRBJ1-3; d_call: -; cdr3_aa: CASSQAVGNTIYF; cdr3_nt: TGCGCCAGCAGCCAAGCGGTTGGAAACACCATATATTTT
v_call: TRBV5-1; j_call: TRBJ2-7; d_call: -; cdr3_aa: CASSLVGSTYEQYF; cdr3_nt: TGCGCCAGCAGCTTGGTGGGGAGTACCTACGAGCAGTACTTC
v_call: TRBV4-1; j_call: TRBJ1-5; d_call: -; cdr3_aa: CASRTRATGTYSNQPQHF; cdr3_nt: TGCGCCAGCAGAACGAGAGCGACAGGCACTTATAGCAATCAGCCCCAGCATTTT
v_call: TRBV11-2; j_call: TRBJ2-1; d_call: TRBD2; cdr3_aa: CASSLTSGVLYNEQFF; cdr3_nt: TGTGCCAGCAGCTTGACTAGCGGGGTACTCTACAATGAGCAGTTCTTC
v_call: TRBV6-1; j_call: TRBJ2-5; d_call: -; cdr3_aa: CASSESQGRETQYF; cdr3_nt: TGTGCCAGCAGTGAATCGCAGGGGCGGGAGACCCAGTACTTC
v_call: TRBV5-1; j_call: TRBJ1-5; d_call: TRBD1; cdr3_aa: CASSPDRGNQPQHF; cdr3_nt: TGCGCCAGCAGCCCGGACAGGGGCAATCAGCCCCAGCATTTT
v_call: TRBV7-3; j_call: TRBJ1-2; d_call: -; cdr3_aa: CASSLTGPGGYGYTF; cdr3_nt: TGTGCCAGCAGCTTAACTGGACCCGGGGGCTATGGCTACACCTTC
v_call: TRBV28; j_call: TRBJ1-3; d_call: TRBD1; cdr3_aa: CASNIDRAGNTIYF; cdr3_nt: TGTGCCAGCAACATAGACAGGGCTGGAAACACCATATATTTT
v_call: TRBV6-4; j_call: TRBJ1-2; d_call: TRBD1; cdr3_aa: CASSPQGVWGYGYTF; cdr3_nt: TGTGCCAGCAGCCCCCAGGGGGTTTGGGGCTATGGCTACACCTTC
v_call: TRBV7-3; j_call: TRBJ2-2; d_call: TRBD2; cdr3_aa: CASSLNGGGGTGELFF; cdr3_nt: TGTGCCAGCAGCTTAAATGGCGGGGGAGGGACCGGGGAGCTGTTTTTT
v_call: TRBV4-1; j_call: TRBJ1-1; d_call: -; cdr3_aa: CASSRGTPNTEAFF; cdr3_nt: TGCGCCAGCAGCCGGGGGACACCGAACACTGAAGCTTTCTTT
v_call: TRBV18; j_call: TRBJ2-5; d_call: -; cdr3_aa: CASSPARVNQETQYF; cdr3_nt: TGTGCCAGCTCACCAGCCAGGGTAAACCAAGAGACCCAGTACTTC
v_call: TRBV29-1; j_call: TRBJ2-7; d_call: TRBD1; cdr3_aa: CSVTGQGAEEQYF; cdr3_nt: TGCAGCGTTACGGGACAGGGGGCGGAGGAGCAGTACTTC
v_call: TRBV6-5; j_call: TRBJ2-7; d_call: TRBD1; cdr3_aa: CASSYSGTGYEQYF; cdr3_nt: TGTGCCAGCAGTTACTCGGGGACAGGGTACGAGCAGTACTTC
v_call: TRBV5-1; j_call: TRBJ2-2; d_call: TRBD2; cdr3_aa: CASSWGLGANTGELFF; cdr3_nt: TGCGCCAGCAGCTGGGGACTAGGCGCGAACACCGGGGAGCTGTTTTTT
v_call: TRBV7-2; j_call: TRBJ1-2; d_call: TRBD1; cdr3_aa: CASSLEPRGGGKGYTF; cdr3_nt: TGTGCCAGCAGCTTAGAACCACGTGGAGGGGGCAAAGGCTACACCTTC
v_call: TRBV28; j_call: TRBJ2-1; d_call: TRBD2; cdr3_aa: CASSLSGTSGAFRHNEQFF; cdr3_nt: TGTGCCAGCAGTTTATCTGGGACTAGCGGGGCTTTTCGGCACAATGAGCAGTTCTTC
v_call: TRBV7-9; j_call: TRBJ1-3; d_call: TRBD1; cdr3_aa: CASIRQGGGNTIYF; cdr3_nt: TGTGCCAGCATCCGACAGGGCGGAGGAAACACCATATATTTT
v_call: TRBV29-1; j_call: TRBJ1-2; d_call: TRBD1; cdr3_aa: CSVGDRSSGYTF; cdr3_nt: TGCAGCGTTGGGGACAGGTCTTCTGGCTACACCTTC
v_call: TRBV7-2; j_call: TRBJ2-1; d_call: -; cdr3_aa: CASSLAIQGGEQFF; cdr3_nt: TGTGCCAGCAGCTTAGCTATCCAGGGAGGTGAGCAGTTCTTC
v_call: TRBV27; j_call: TRBJ2-7; d_call: TRBD2; cdr3_aa: CASSLPGTNLYEQYF; cdr3_nt: TGTGCCAGCAGTTTACCCGGGACTAACCTCTACGAGCAGTACTTC
v_call: TRBV6-1; j_call: TRBJ1-2; d_call: -; cdr3_aa: CASSEVNGGGYTF; cdr3_nt: TGTGCCAGCAGTGAAGTAAACGGGGGAGGCTACACCTTC
v_call: TRBV2; j_call: TRBJ1-5; d_call: TRBD1; cdr3_aa: CASSGAQGMSQPQHF; cdr3_nt: TGTGCCAGCAGTGGGGCACAGGGGATGAGTCAGCCCCAGCATTTT
v_call: TRBV9; j_call: TRBJ2-1; d_call: TRBD2; cdr3_aa: CASSKGLAGSSYNEQFF; cdr3_nt: TGTGCCAGCAGCAAAGGGCTAGCGGGGAGCTCCTACAATGAGCAGTTCTTC
v_call: TRBV7-9; j_call: TRBJ2-2; d_call: TRBD2; cdr3_aa: CASSFPLAGVPGELFF; cdr3_nt: TGTGCCAGCAGCTTCCCCTTAGCGGGGGTACCCGGGGAGCTGTTTTTT
v_call: TRBV6-5; j_call: TRBJ2-5; d_call: TRBD1; cdr3_aa: CASSPGQGRETQYF; cdr3_nt: TGTGCCAGCAGCCCCGGACAGGGGCGAGAGACCCAGTACTTC
v_call: TRBV19; j_call: TRBJ1-1; d_call: -; cdr3_aa: CASSVFRNTEAFF; cdr3_nt: TGTGCCAGTAGTGTTTTCCGTAACACTGAAGCTTTCTTT
v_call: TRBV7-3; j_call: TRBJ2-2; d_call: TRBD1; cdr3_aa: CASSLSGTGGRTGELFF; cdr3_nt: TGTGCCAGCAGCCTATCAGGGACAGGGGGCCGAACCGGGGAGCTGTTTTTT
v_call: TRBV27; j_call: TRBJ1-5; d_call: -; cdr3_aa: CASSPSTAGDNQPQHF; cdr3_nt: TGTGCCAGCAGTCCCTCGACCGCGGGGGACAATCAGCCCCAGCATTTT
v_call: TRBV5-1; j_call: TRBJ2-7; d_call: -; cdr3_aa: CASSAGDYEQYF; cdr3_nt: TGCGCCAGCAGCGCAGGGGACTACGAGCAGTACTTC
v_call: TRBV6-6; j_call: TRBJ2-7; d_call: -; cdr3_aa: CASRHGLGAYEQYF; cdr3_nt: TGTGCCAGCAGACACGGACTGGGAGCCTACGAGCAGTACTTC
v_call: TRBV5-1; j_call: TRBJ2-3; d_call: TRBD1; cdr3_aa: CASSYAGQGSTDTQYF; cdr3_nt: TGCGCCAGCAGCTACGCGGGACAGGGGAGCACAGATACGCAGTATTTT
v_call: TRBV5-6; j_call: TRBJ1-5; d_call: TRBD1; cdr3_aa: CASSLTGVHQPQHF; cdr3_nt: TGTGCCAGCAGTCTTACAGGGGTCCATCAGCCCCAGCATTTT
v_call: TRBV6-6; j_call: TRBJ1-3; d_call: TRBD1; cdr3_aa: CASRRTGDEAGNTIYF; cdr3_nt: TGTGCCAGCAGAAGGACAGGGGATGAGGCTGGAAACACCATATATTTT